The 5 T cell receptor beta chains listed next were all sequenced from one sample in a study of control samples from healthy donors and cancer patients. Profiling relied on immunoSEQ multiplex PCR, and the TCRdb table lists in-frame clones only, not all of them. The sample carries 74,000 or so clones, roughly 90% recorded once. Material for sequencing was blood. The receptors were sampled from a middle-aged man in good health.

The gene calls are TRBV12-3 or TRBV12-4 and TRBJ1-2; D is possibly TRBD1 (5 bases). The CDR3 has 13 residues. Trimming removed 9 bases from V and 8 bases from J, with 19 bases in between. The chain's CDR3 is CASTVGQGWGYTF. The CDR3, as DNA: TGTGCCAGTACGGTCGGGCAGGGCTGGGGCTACACCTTC.

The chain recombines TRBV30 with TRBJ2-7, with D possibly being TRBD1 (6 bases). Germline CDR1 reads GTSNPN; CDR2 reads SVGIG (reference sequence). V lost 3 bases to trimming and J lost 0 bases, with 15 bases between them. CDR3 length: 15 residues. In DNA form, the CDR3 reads TGTGCCTGGAGCCTACTGGGACATAGCTCCTACGAGCAGTACTTC. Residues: CAWSLLGHSSYEQYF.

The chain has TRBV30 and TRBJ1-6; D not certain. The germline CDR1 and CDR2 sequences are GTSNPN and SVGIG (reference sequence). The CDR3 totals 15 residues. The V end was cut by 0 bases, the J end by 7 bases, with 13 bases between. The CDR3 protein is CAWSVEWQPNSPLHF. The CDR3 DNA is TGTGCCTGGAGTGTAGAGTGGCAGCCGAATTCACCCCTCCACTTT.

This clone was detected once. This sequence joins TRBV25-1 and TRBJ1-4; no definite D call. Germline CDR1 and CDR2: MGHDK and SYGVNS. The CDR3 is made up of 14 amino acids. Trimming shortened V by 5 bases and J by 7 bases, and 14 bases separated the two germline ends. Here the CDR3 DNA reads TGTGCCAGCAGTCTCCGGGGAGGAGGTGAAAAACTGTTTTTT. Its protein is CASSLRGGGEKLFF.

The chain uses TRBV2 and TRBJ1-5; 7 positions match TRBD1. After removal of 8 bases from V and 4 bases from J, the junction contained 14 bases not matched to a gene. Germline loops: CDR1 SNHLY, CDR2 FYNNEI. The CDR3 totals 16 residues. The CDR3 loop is CASGSSRQGPNQPQHF. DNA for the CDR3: TGTGCCAGCGGATCGTCCCGACAGGGCCCTAATCAGCCCCAGCATTTT.